This TCR beta chain was obtained from a study of control samples from healthy donors and cancer patients. The length of the CDR3 is 12 residues. Per the germline V gene, CDR1 is LGHNA and CDR2 is YNFKEQ. Trimming removed 9 bases from V and 5 bases from J, with 10 bases in between. Data came from immunoSEQ multiplex PCR; TCRdb stores just in-frame clones and leaves some out. The table includes around 150,000 clones, 85% to 90% detected once. This sequence joins TRBV4-2 and TRBJ2-2, with no clear D. The sample taken for sequencing was blood. The clonotype comes from a man younger than 35 in good health. The CDR3: CARPEGTGELFF. The CDR3 bases are TGTGCCAGACCTGAAGGGACCGGGGAGCTGTTTTTT.